This T cell receptor (beta chain) is drawn from a study of T cell responses to AZD1222 COVID-19 vaccine. Overall study results and limits: Compared with day 0, the breadth and depth of the Spike-specific TCR repertoire rose significantly after two doses of AZD1222.

The method was immunoSEQ multiplex PCR; TCRdb's version includes in-frame clones alone and lacks a portion of them. The table records approximately 64,000 clones, roughly 84% of them present only once. Concerning this clone itself: Its antigen remains unknown.

Material: peripheral blood, obtained on day 0 of AZD1222 vaccination. This TCR came from an adult in good health.

The CDR3 is CASRALFNYGYTF. DNA of the CDR3: TGTGCCAGCCGGGCACTATTTAACTATGGCTACACCTTC. The chain couples TRBV28 to TRBJ1-2; no clear D. From germline, CDR1 is MDHEN and CDR2 SYDVKM. The V and J ends lost 8 bases and 1 base respectively, with 11 bases between them. The CDR3 totals 13 residues.